A single sample gave rise to the 16 T cell receptor beta chains below, sequenced in a study of T cells in Graves' hyperthyroidism and ophthalmopathy. Amplification of TCR beta CDR3 regions used RNA as the template. HTBI primers were the set used in a first-round RT-PCR of the TCR CDR3. From the multiplex PCR reads, TCRdb called clonotypes with MiXCR, one entry per CDR3 protein. The table includes around 570,000 distinct CDR3 sequences, just under 20% detected once. Sequenced sample: blood. These receptors were taken from a man in his forties with Graves' ophthalmopathy.

This clonotype was recorded a few times. The chain combines TRBV27 with TRBJ1-5; D is undetermined. V lost 6 bases and J 0 bases, leaving 6 bases between the germline ends. Looked up from germline, CDR1 is MNHEY and CDR2 is SMNVEV (reference sequence). The CDR3 is 13 residues long. This CDR3 is CASRAHSNQPQHF. Written as DNA, the CDR3 is TGTGCCAGCAGGGCTCATAGCAATCAGCCCCAGCATTTT.

V gene TRBV3-1 combines with J gene TRBJ2-1; TRBD1 aligns across 11 bases. J gave up 4 bases and V 4 bases, and 9 bases lay outside the gene matches. CDR3 length: 17 amino acids. Germline-derived CDR1 and CDR2 are LGHDT and YNNKEL (reference sequence). The CDR3 loop reads CASSLYAGTGGYNEQFF. The CDR3 DNA sequence: TGTGCCAGCAGCCTGTATGCGGGGACAGGGGGATACAATGAGCAGTTCTTC.

The chain carries TRBV7-2 and TRBJ2-5; 9 nucleotides agree with TRBD2. This CDR3 region has 17 residues. The trim removed 2 bases at V and 4 bases at J, leaving 11 bases unmatched. Per germline, CDR1 SGHTA and CDR2 FQGNSA. The CDR3 loop is CASSLSTSGPVLETQYF. The DNA of the CDR3 is TGTGCCAGCAGCTTATCCACTAGCGGGCCCGTTTTAGAGACCCAGTACTTC.

The V and J genes are TRBV20-1 and TRBJ2-5; D uncertain. Trimming removed 0 bases from V and 1 base from J, with 6 bases in between. The CDR3 has 13 amino acids. The germline gives CDR1 DFQATT, CDR2 SNEGSKA (reference sequence). The CDR3 bases are TGCAGTGCTAGAGACTGGGGCCAAGAGACCCAGTACTTC. Translated, it gives CSARDWGQETQYF.

The chain recombines TRBV27 with TRBJ1-2, with 8 bases aligning to TRBD1. V trimming: 5 bases; J trimming: 6 bases; junction bases outside the gene matches: 8. The CDR3 runs 14 residues. Germline loops: CDR1 MNHEY, CDR2 SMNVEV (reference sequence). The CDR3 loop is CASSRTDRANGYTF. The DNA of the CDR3 is TGTGCCAGCAGTCGAACGGACAGGGCGAATGGCTACACCTTC.

The chain couples TRBV5-1 to TRBJ2-5; D is unclear. Trimming took 5 bases from V and 0 from J, leaving 8 bases between them. The CDR3 length is 13 residues. CDR1 and CDR2 (germline): SGHRS, YFSETQ. The CDR3 bases are TGCGCCAGCAGGCTGGGGAACCAAGAGACCCAGTACTTC. Protein sequence: CASRLGNQETQYF.

In its sample, this clonotype was seen a few times. V and J are TRBV11-2 and TRBJ2-5, with 11 bases fitting TRBD2. Germline trimming cut 5 bases from V and 5 bases from J; bases unmatched to any gene: 13. The germline V gene has CDR1 SGHAT and CDR2 FQNNGV. The CDR3 has 17 residues. The CDR3 DNA reads TGTGCCAGCAGCGGAGAGGTAGCGGGGGGGCCAGAGGAGACCCAGTACTTC. Its translation is CASSGEVAGGPEETQYF.

V gene TRBV4-1 combines with J gene TRBJ2-6; possible D gene TRBD1, 6 bases. The CDR3 is made up of 18 amino acids. V gave up 6 bases and J gave up 0 bases, with 18 bases separating them. Germline V gives CDR1 MGHRA, CDR2 YSYEKL. The CDR3 DNA follows: TGCGCCAGCAGGGGGTACAGGGTTGACAACTCTGGGGCCAACGTCCTGACTTTC. Residues: CASRGYRVDNSGANVLTF.

This chain connects TRBV30 to TRBJ2-5; D gene ambiguous. The CDR3 totals 13 residues. The germline gives CDR1 GTSNPN, CDR2 SVGIG (reference sequence). Between the trimmed V and J ends, which lost 3 bases and 5 bases, there was a span of 13 bases. The CDR3 protein is CAWSPNSRETQYF. In DNA, the CDR3 is TGTGCCTGGAGCCCTAACTCCCGGGAGACCCAGTACTTC.

The V and J genes are TRBV5-1 and TRBJ1-2; no reliable D call. CDR1 SGHRS and CDR2 YFSETQ come from the germline V gene. The V and J ends lost 0 bases and 3 bases respectively, with 6 bases between them. There are 13 residues in the CDR3. The CDR3 sequence: CASSLGYDYGYTF. CDR3 nucleotide sequence: TGCGCCAGCAGCTTGGGCTACGACTATGGCTACACCTTC. Full variable domain (remainder filled in from reference TRBV5-1 and TRBJ1-2): KAGVTQTPRYLIKTRGQQVTLSCSPISGHRSVSWYQQTPGQGLQFLFEYFSETQRNKGNFPGRFSGRQFSNSRSEMNVSTLELGDSALYLCASSLGYDYGYTFGSGTRLTVV.

This clonotype was counted many times. The chain employs TRBV7-8 and TRBJ2-3; D ambiguous. The CDR3 has 15 residues. V lost 0 bases and J lost 0, with 7 bases in between. Looked up from germline, CDR1 is SGHVS and CDR2 is FQNEAQ. CDR3 coding DNA: TGTGCCAGCAGCTTAGCGGATACTAGCACAGATACGCAGTATTTT. Residues: CASSLADTSTDTQYF.

The CDR3 DNA is TGTGCCAGCAGCTTAGAACAGGGGCTCGGGACCCAGTACTTC. It specifies CASSLEQGLGTQYF. This chain connects TRBV7-2 to TRBJ2-5, with 7 bases aligning to TRBD1. The CDR3 is 14 residues long. The germline V gene has CDR1 SGHTA and CDR2 FQGNSA. V lost 1 base to trimming and J lost 7 bases; unmatched junction nucleotides: 6.

This chain connects TRBV4-1 to TRBJ2-1; D uncertain. The CDR3 sequence is 13 residues long. Germline CDR1 MGHRA, CDR2 YSYEKL. Trimming shortened V by 4 bases and J by 7 bases, and 11 bases separated the two germline ends. DNA of the CDR3: TGCGCCAGCAGCCTCCGAAGTAAAAATGAGCAGTTCTTC. Its protein product is CASSLRSKNEQFF.

This clonotype was seen only a few times. V gene TRBV5-1 combines with J gene TRBJ2-3; D gene ambiguous. The germline V gene encodes CDR1 SGHRS and CDR2 YFSETQ. The CDR3 sequence is 14 residues long. V gave up 3 bases and J gave up 2 bases, with 10 bases separating them. This CDR3 is CASSSTVTTDTQYF. CDR3 in DNA: TGCGCCAGCAGCTCCACCGTAACCACAGATACGCAGTATTTT.

This clonotype appeared a few times. V usage is TRBV14 and J usage is TRBJ2-7; TRBD2 matches at 8 bases. The CDR3 runs to 16 residues. Germline CDR1 is SGHDN and CDR2 is FVKESK. Trimming removed 1 base from V and 3 bases from J; junction bases left unmatched: 8. The CDR3 spells CASSQAPLADNYEQYF. CDR3 sequence (DNA): TGTGCCAGCAGCCAAGCTCCACTAGCGGACAACTACGAGCAGTACTTC.

This clonotype showed up just a few times. V usage is TRBV20-1 and J usage is TRBJ2-1, with TRBD2 matching over 14 bases. V was pared by 3 bases and J by 4 bases, with 14 bases of the junction left unmatched. CDR3 size: 19 residues. The germline gives CDR1 DFQATT, CDR2 SNEGSKA (reference sequence). The CDR3 DNA reads TGCAGTGCTAGGCAATTCGGACTAGCGGGGGGCCCCGTGTACAATGAGCAGTTCTTC. This translates into CSARQFGLAGGPVYNEQFF.